The 17 T cell receptor beta chains reported below all come from one sample, sequenced in a study of cytomegalovirus exposure and HLA in healthy donors. 13 Jbeta primers and 60 Vbeta primers were used for the PCR. The protocol was immunoSEQ multiplex PCR, while the TCRdb copy is restricted to in-frame clones and leaves out a portion. The table includes 95,000 to 150,000 clones, roughly three fifths detected once. The sequenced sample consisted of PBMCs. All receptors come from a young man in good health and CMV-seronegative.

This rearrangement joins TRBV4-3 to TRBJ1-1; maybe TRBD1 (6 bases). From germline, CDR1 is LGHNA and CDR2 YSLEER. V dropped 4 bases and J dropped 4 bases, with 16 bases sitting between them. This CDR3 is 15 amino acids long. CDR3 amino acids: CASSPITGFGTEAFF. The CDR3 bases are TGCGCCAGCAGCCCCATAACAGGGTTCGGCACTGAAGCTTTCTTT.

The V gene is TRBV9, the J gene TRBJ2-3, with TRBD1 as a possible D gene (6 bases). V was clipped by 0 bases and J by 2 bases, with 7 bases between them. Germline values: CDR1 SGDLS, CDR2 YYNGEE. The CDR3 is made up of 14 amino acids. CDR3 in amino acids: CASSVGGPTDTQYF. DNA of the CDR3: TGTGCCAGCAGCGTAGGGGGGCCCACAGATACGCAGTATTTT.

The chain has TRBV6-6 and TRBJ2-2, with D perhaps matching TRBD2 (7 bases). The CDR3 has 14 amino acids. The V and J ends lost 8 bases and 3 bases respectively, with 13 bases between them. Germline V gives CDR1 MNHNY, CDR2 SVGAGI (reference sequence). The CDR3 DNA reads as TGTGCCAGCCGAGGGGGGGAATACACCGGGGAGCTGTTTTTT. Amino acid sequence: CASRGGEYTGELFF.

This chain uses TRBV5-1 with TRBJ2-1; 8 positions match TRBD2. V shed 2 bases, J shed 5 bases, and the junction held 3 bases outside the gene matches. The germline gives CDR1 SGHRS, CDR2 YFSETQ. The CDR3 covers 14 residues. CDR3 sequence (DNA): TGCGCCAGCAGCTTCCGGGGGGGGGACAATGAGCAGTTCTTC. It translates to CASSFRGGDNEQFF.

The J gene is TRBJ1-2, the V gene TRBV7-6; 8 nucleotides match TRBD1. The V gene end was trimmed by 1 base and the J gene end by 7 bases; junction bases not matched to a gene: 8. The length of the CDR3 is 15 residues. In germline, CDR1 is SGHVS, CDR2 FNYEAQ. The CDR3 reads CASSLEARGLGGYTF. In DNA, the CDR3 is TGTGCCAGCAGCTTAGAGGCCAGGGGGCTTGGTGGCTACACCTTC.

This clone was picked up a small number of times. V is TRBV6-5 and J is TRBJ1-5, with 7 nucleotides matching TRBD1. Germline CDR1 and CDR2: MNHEY and SVGAGI. This CDR3 spans 15 amino acids. J lost 0 bases, V lost 6 bases, and 5 bases had no gene match. The CDR3 DNA follows: TGTGCCAGCAGGCGTACAGGGGTTAGCAATCAGCCCCAGCATTTT. It specifies CASRRTGVSNQPQHF.

This clone was seen just once. The chain carries TRBV6-5 and TRBJ2-1; 9 bases match TRBD1. Unmatched junction bases numbered 7, after V lost 6 bases and J lost 4 bases. Germline lookup yields CDR1 MNHEY and CDR2 SVGAGI. This CDR3 is built from 15 residues. CDR3 residues: CASRLNRGLYNEQFF. The CDR3 coding sequence is TGTGCCAGCAGATTGAACAGGGGGCTTTACAATGAGCAGTTCTTC.

This clone was observed a handful of times. This chain uses TRBV7-2 with TRBJ2-7; TRBD2 aligns across 10 bases. Germline V gives CDR1 SGHTA, CDR2 FQGNSA. Trimming cost V 1 base and J 0 bases; bases outside gene matches: 3. This CDR3 spans 16 amino acids. CDR3 in amino acids: CASSLDASGSSYEQYF. The CDR3 DNA sequence: TGTGCCAGCAGCTTAGACGCTAGCGGGAGCTCCTACGAGCAGTACTTC.

This clone was found a few times. V gene TRBV6-1 combines with J gene TRBJ2-1; tentative D call: TRBD1 (6 bases). The CDR3 has 16 residues. Looked up from germline, CDR1 is MNHNS and CDR2 is SASEGT. The ends were cut back, 0 bases at V and 2 bases at J, with 11 bases in the middle. In DNA, the CDR3 is TGTGCCAGCAGTGAAGCTATCGGGACAACCTACAATGAGCAGTTCTTC. Its translation: CASSEAIGTTYNEQFF.

This rearrangement joins TRBV6-1 to TRBJ1-4, with 10 bases that match TRBD1. The germline V gene has CDR1 MNHNS and CDR2 SASEGT. Germline trimming cut 5 bases from V and 9 bases from J; bases unmatched to any gene: 6. The CDR3 length is 14 residues. The CDR3 spells CASSFGTGDQKLFF. For the CDR3, the DNA is TGTGCCAGCAGTTTTGGGACAGGGGATCAAAAACTGTTTTTT.

This clone showed up just once. J is TRBJ2-1 and V is TRBV9; 11 positions match TRBD2. The CDR3 covers 15 residues. J was trimmed by 7 bases and V by 1 base; bases with no gene match: 4. Looked up from germline, CDR1 is SGDLS and CDR2 is YYNGEE. CDR3 sequence reads: CASSVSSGRENEQFF. In nucleotides, the CDR3 is TGTGCCAGCAGCGTAAGTAGCGGGAGGGAAAATGAGCAGTTCTTC.

CDR3 protein: CAISERTATNEKLFF. The CDR3 DNA reads TGTGCCATCAGTGAGCGGACAGCAACTAATGAAAAACTGTTTTTT. The J gene is TRBJ1-4, the V gene TRBV10-3; D is possibly TRBD1 (6 bases). Per the germline V gene, CDR1 is ENHRY and CDR2 is SYGVKD. This CDR3 region has 15 residues. Trimming stripped 2 bases from V and 0 bases from J, with 7 bases between.

The V gene is TRBV7-9, the J gene TRBJ1-2; D may be TRBD1 (5 bases). V was clipped by 1 base and J by 7 bases, with 10 bases between them. Looked up from germline, CDR1 is SEHNR and CDR2 is FQNEAQ (reference sequence). This CDR3 has 13 residues. The CDR3: CASSLGQGCGYTF. CDR3 bases: TGTGCCAGCAGCTTAGGGCAGGGATGTGGCTACACCTTC.

The sample holds a few counts of this clone. This sequence joins TRBV27 and TRBJ1-4, with D possibly TRBD1 on 5 matching bases. The germline V gene encodes CDR1 MNHEY and CDR2 SMNVEV (reference sequence). The V end lost 6 bases, the J end lost 8 bases, and 16 bases lay between the germline ends. This CDR3 is built from 14 residues. CDR3 residues: CASRSDRRSEKLFF. The CDR3 bases are TGTGCCAGCAGGTCCGACAGACGGTCCGAAAAACTGTTTTTT.

A note on this clone: The junction shows a germline mismatch at one end, possibly a read error. The chain combines TRBV7-9 with TRBJ1-3, with unresolved D. From germline, CDR1 is SEHNR and CDR2 FQNEAQ (reference sequence). The CDR3 is 16 amino acids. The CDR3 DNA sequence: TGTTCCAGCAGCTTCCAAACCGGGTTAGCTGGAAACACCATATATTTT. Protein product: CSSSFQTGLAGNTIYF.

The CDR3: CASSFDLAGQGNTIYF. Written as DNA, the CDR3 is TGTGCCAGCAGCTTTGATCTGGCAGGGCAAGGAAACACCATATATTTT. The chain recombines TRBV5-5 with TRBJ1-3, with D tentatively TRBD1 (5 bases). This CDR3 is 16 amino acids long. V was pared by 2 bases and J by 4 bases, with 16 bases between. Germline V gene lookup returns CDR1 SGHKS and CDR2 YYEKEE (reference sequence). Variable domain in full (rest from reference TRBV5-5 and TRBJ1-3): DAGVTQSPTHLIKTRGQQVTLRCSPISGHKSVSWYQQVLGQGPQFIFQYYEKEERGRGNFPDRFSARQFPNYSSELNVNALLLGDSALYLCASSFDLAGQGNTIYFGEGSWLTVV.

The chain carries TRBV4-1 and TRBJ2-3; D gene unclear. The CDR3 totals 14 residues. Germline CDR1 is MGHRA and CDR2 is YSYEKL. Deletions cut 1 base from V and 0 bases from J, with 5 bases between. CDR3 nucleotides: TGCGCCAGCAGCCAAGCGTCTAGCACAGATACGCAGTATTTT. Protein product: CASSQASSTDTQYF.